Listed below are T cell receptor beta chains from one sample, sequenced in a study of blood T cells in healthy people across ages. TCRdb re-analysed the 5' RACE reads in MiXCR, keeping a single row per CDR3 protein. The sample has about 930,000 distinct CDR3 sequences, under 35% seen once. These data also formed part of another study, on T cells of mothers and their children.

The sample taken for sequencing was blood. These receptors were obtained from a woman between 35 and 50 years old in good health. The CDR3 runs from the conserved cysteine through the conserved F or W. Each record gives: D gene, V gene, clone size, J gene, CDR3 DNA, CDR3 protein. D genes are given only for firm matches. Clone size is shown for a subset of rows, as once, few, many or a class of expanded clone.

D gene: TRBD1
V gene: TRBV7-9
clone size: NA
J gene: TRBJ2-7
CDR3 DNA: TGTGCCAGCAGCCCCTCCCCTCGGACAGGGACGAGGGGGGAGCAGTACTTC
CDR3 protein: CASSPSPRTGTRGEQYF

D gene: NA
V gene: TRBV25-1
clone size: NA
J gene: TRBJ1-2
CDR3 DNA: TGTGCCAGCAGTGACCACACCTATGGCTACACCTTC
CDR3 protein: CASSDHTYGYTF

D gene: TRBD2
V gene: TRBV20-1
clone size: few
J gene: TRBJ2-7
CDR3 DNA: TGCAGTGCTGGGGGGGATATAGCGGCTAGCCCCTACGAGCAGTACTTC
CDR3 protein: CSAGGDIAASPYEQYF

D gene: TRBD1
V gene: TRBV15
clone size: NA
J gene: TRBJ2-6
CDR3 DNA: TGTGCCACCAGCAGAGATTTGTGGACAGGGGGCGGCTCTGGGGCCAACGTCCTGACTTTC
CDR3 protein: CATSRDLWTGGGSGANVLTF

D gene: NA
V gene: TRBV4-2
clone size: NA
J gene: TRBJ1-3
CDR3 DNA: TGTGCCAGCAGCCAAGATCCCGTTATATCCTCTGGAAACACCATATATTTT
CDR3 protein: CASSQDPVISSGNTIYF

D gene: NA
V gene: TRBV7-9
clone size: NA
J gene: TRBJ1-5
CDR3 DNA: TGTGCCAGCAGCTTAGAGGCGGAGAATCAGCCCCAGCATTTT
CDR3 protein: CASSLEAENQPQHF

D gene: TRBD2
V gene: TRBV7-6
clone size: NA
J gene: TRBJ2-7
CDR3 DNA: TGTGCCAGCAGCTTCGAAGCGGGGGGGCTCTACGAGCAGTACTTC
CDR3 protein: CASSFEAGGLYEQYF

D gene: NA
V gene: TRBV7-3
clone size: NA
J gene: TRBJ2-1
CDR3 DNA: TGTGCCAGCAGCTCCCGCGTTCGGGGGGAGCAGTTCTTC
CDR3 protein: CASSSRVRGEQFF

D gene: NA
V gene: TRBV5-1
clone size: once
J gene: TRBJ1-1
CDR3 DNA: TGCGCCAGCAGCGACCCGGGACGGAGGGGTCTTGAAGCTTTCTTT
CDR3 protein: CASSDPGRRGLEAFF

D gene: NA
V gene: TRBV29-1
clone size: few
J gene: TRBJ1-1
CDR3 DNA: TGCAGCGTCGAGTTCGGGGGGGGAAACACTGAAGCTTTCTTT
CDR3 protein: CSVEFGGGNTEAFF

D gene: TRBD2
V gene: TRBV5-1
clone size: NA
J gene: TRBJ2-5
CDR3 DNA: TGCGCCAGCAGCCTCTCCCGCGGGCAGCGGGGGGGCCGGGAGACCCAGTACTTC
CDR3 protein: CASSLSRGQRGGRETQYF

D gene: NA
V gene: TRBV27
clone size: few
J gene: TRBJ2-7
CDR3 DNA: TGTGCCAGCAGTTTATCGAACGGAGCCTACGAGCAGTACTTC
CDR3 protein: CASSLSNGAYEQYF

D gene: NA
V gene: TRBV30
clone size: NA
J gene: TRBJ1-5
CDR3 DNA: TGTGCCTGGAGTTTTGGACAGTTCAATCAGCCCCAGCATTTT
CDR3 protein: CAWSFGQFNQPQHF

D gene: NA
V gene: TRBV12-3/TRBV12-4
clone size: many
J gene: TRBJ1-4
CDR3 DNA: TGTGCCAGCAGCCTCCGGCCCTCGGAGGGTGAAAAACTGTTTTTT
CDR3 protein: CASSLRPSEGEKLFF

D gene: NA
V gene: TRBV7-2
clone size: NA
J gene: TRBJ2-1
CDR3 DNA: TGTGCCAGCAGCTCGCAGGGATTGGACAATGAGCAGTTCTTC
CDR3 protein: CASSSQGLDNEQFF

D gene: NA
V gene: TRBV11-2
clone size: NA
J gene: TRBJ2-3
CDR3 DNA: TGTGCCAGCAGCTTACTCAAGTGGCATACGCAGTATTTT
CDR3 protein: CASSLLKWHTQYF

D gene: TRBD2
V gene: TRBV7-2
clone size: many
J gene: TRBJ2-7
CDR3 DNA: TGTGCCAGCAGCCCCCTAGCGGGGGTCGAGCAGTACTTC
CDR3 protein: CASSPLAGVEQYF

D gene: NA
V gene: TRBV20-1
clone size: many
J gene: TRBJ2-5
CDR3 DNA: TGCAGTGCTAGAGTGGGGGACCCCCAAGAGACCCAGTACTTC
CDR3 protein: CSARVGDPQETQYF

D gene: TRBD1
V gene: TRBV18
clone size: NA
J gene: TRBJ1-4
CDR3 DNA: TGTGCCAGCTCACCCGACAGGGGTGGAAAGGAAAAACTGTTTTTT
CDR3 protein: CASSPDRGGKEKLFF

D gene: NA
V gene: TRBV4-2
clone size: NA
J gene: TRBJ2-1
CDR3 DNA: TGTGCCAGCAGCCAGAGCCCAGGGACGGGGCAGTTCTTC
CDR3 protein: CASSQSPGTGQFF

D gene: NA
V gene: TRBV28
clone size: NA
J gene: TRBJ1-2
CDR3 DNA: TGTGCCAGCAGTTTCGCAACAGTCCTAGAGGGCTATGGCTACACCTTC
CDR3 protein: CASSFATVLEGYGYTF

D gene: TRBD1
V gene: TRBV5-1
clone size: many
J gene: TRBJ2-7
CDR3 DNA: TGCGCCAGCAGCCTCTCAGGGGGTCGGGAGCAGTACTTC
CDR3 protein: CASSLSGGREQYF

D gene: NA
V gene: TRBV7-2
clone size: few
J gene: TRBJ2-1
CDR3 DNA: TGTGCCAACAGCCCAGGGATCTTGTACAATGAGCAGTTCTTC
CDR3 protein: CANSPGILYNEQFF

D gene: NA
V gene: TRBV12-3/TRBV12-4
clone size: NA
J gene: TRBJ2-4
CDR3 DNA: TGTGCCAGCAGTTTAGGGTCGCAACTAGCCAAAAACATTCAGTACTTC
CDR3 protein: CASSLGSQLAKNIQYF

D gene: NA
V gene: TRBV7-9
clone size: NA
J gene: TRBJ2-1
CDR3 DNA: TGTGCCAGCAGCTTATCCAGCCTAGAGCAGTTCTTC
CDR3 protein: CASSLSSLEQFF

D gene: NA
V gene: TRBV12-3/TRBV12-4
clone size: NA
J gene: TRBJ1-2
CDR3 DNA: TGTGCCAGCAGTTTCAGTGACGATTATGGCTACACCTTC
CDR3 protein: CASSFSDDYGYTF

D gene: NA
V gene: TRBV7-2
clone size: NA
J gene: TRBJ2-3
CDR3 DNA: TGTGCCGGCAGCACCTCGACTAACCTTCGCACAGATACGCAGTATTTT
CDR3 protein: CAGSTSTNLRTDTQYF